Each of the 9 T cell receptor beta chains below was sequenced from the same sample in a study of control samples from healthy donors and cancer patients. Sequencing was performed with immunoSEQ multiplex PCR; in TCRdb, only in-frame clones are kept and a portion is missing. The sample lists fewer than 70,000 clones; 75% to 90% were seen once. The sequencing input was PBMCs. The receptors originated from a woman aged 45-65 years with lung cancer.

The chain joins TRBV7-6 to TRBJ1-3, with TRBD1 as a possible D gene (5 bases). V lost 1 base and J lost 1, with 11 bases in between. Germline V gives CDR1 SGHVS, CDR2 FNYEAQ. This CDR3 is 16 amino acids long. The CDR3 DNA is TGTGCCAGCAGCTTAGGGCAGGGCCGTTCTGGAAACACCATATATTTT. Its protein product is CASSLGQGRSGNTIYF.

J is TRBJ2-5 and V is TRBV9, with D possibly being TRBD1 or TRBD2 (5 bases each). CDR3 length: 16 residues. Trimming removed 0 bases at V and 0 bases at J, with 12 bases between. Germline CDR1 is SGDLS and CDR2 is YYNGEE. The CDR3 here is CASSVAIGTYQETQYF. The CDR3 nucleotides read TGTGCCAGCAGCGTAGCTATCGGGACCTACCAAGAGACCCAGTACTTC.

V is TRBV27 and J is TRBJ2-1, with D possibly TRBD1 on 6 matching bases. The CDR3 contains 16 residues. Trimming removed 5 bases from V and 0 bases from J, with 14 bases in between. Germline loops: CDR1 MNHEY, CDR2 SMNVEV (reference sequence). DNA of the CDR3: TGTGCCAGCAGTCCGTACAGGGAGAGCTCCTACAATGAGCAGTTCTTC. It specifies CASSPYRESSYNEQFF.

The chain couples TRBV19 to TRBJ2-1; D is uncertain. The CDR3 totals 14 residues. Per germline, CDR1 LNHDA and CDR2 SQIVND (reference sequence). V shed 1 base and J shed 4 bases, with 8 bases lying between them. CDR3 sequence: CASSIVLGYNEQFF. As DNA, the CDR3 is TGTGCCAGTAGTATAGTTCTGGGTTACAATGAGCAGTTCTTC.

V gene TRBV14 combines with J gene TRBJ1-2; maybe TRBD1 (5 bases). Germline assignment: CDR1 SGHDN and CDR2 FVKESK. The CDR3 sequence is 14 residues long. The ends were cut back, 1 base at V and 4 bases at J, with 10 bases in the middle. The CDR3 DNA sequence: TGTGCCAGCAGCCAAGTTCCGGGGCCCTATGGCTACACCTTC. This codes for CASSQVPGPYGYTF.

This clone was found once. This chain joins TRBV28 and TRBJ1-2, with 7 bases identical to TRBD1. This CDR3 spans 14 amino acids. Germline CDR1 and CDR2: MDHEN and SYDVKM. V lost 6 bases to trimming and J lost 6 bases; unmatched junction nucleotides: 10. CDR3 nucleotide sequence: TGTGCCAGCAGCAGATGGGACAGACCCCATGGCTACACCTTC. Its translation: CASSRWDRPHGYTF.

This clone was seen a few times. The chain links TRBV7-9 to TRBJ2-2; D gene uncertain. The CDR3 has 16 residues. V lost 2 bases and J 3 bases, leaving 13 bases between the germline ends. Germline values: CDR1 SEHNR, CDR2 FQNEAQ (reference sequence). The chain's CDR3 is CASSLIRPADTGELFF. Here the CDR3 DNA reads TGTGCCAGCAGCTTAATAAGGCCTGCTGACACCGGGGAGCTGTTTTTT.

CDR3: CASGKSGDQPQHF. CDR3 nucleotides: TGTGCCAGCGGCAAATCAGGGGATCAGCCCCAGCATTTT. J is TRBJ1-5 and V is TRBV27; D possibly corresponds to TRBD1 (6 bases). CDR1 and CDR2 (germline): MNHEY, SMNVEV (reference sequence). The CDR3 spans 13 residues. V lost 8 bases, J lost 5 bases, and 13 bases lay in between.

The V gene is TRBV6-2 or TRBV6-3, the J gene TRBJ1-1, with TRBD1 matching 12 bases. Trimming at V came to 4 bases and at J to 1 base, leaving 4 bases not matched to a gene. The germline CDR1 and CDR2 sequences are MNHEY and SVGEGT. The CDR3 contains 16 residues. CDR3 sequence: CASSSGTGGWNTEAFF. CDR3 DNA: TGTGCCAGCAGTTCCGGGACAGGGGGCTGGAACACTGAAGCTTTCTTT.